This passage covers 21 T cell receptor beta chains from one sample sequenced in a study of OX40 agonist ivuxolimab in advanced cancers. Here immunoSEQ multiplex PCR was the method, and the copy in TCRdb shows in-frame clones only, minus some. Here the sample spans under 25,000 clones, 86% being singletons. The material sequenced was CD4+ or CD8+ T cells sorted from blood, taken in a trial of the OX40 agonist ivuxolimab. The receptor source for this set is an adult with an advanced solid tumor such as melanoma, head and neck, liver or kidney cancer.

This clone was picked up one time. This chain connects TRBV6-6 to TRBJ1-5, with D maybe TRBD1 (5 bases). The CDR3 consists of 15 residues. V gave up 5 bases and J gave up 7 bases, with 18 bases separating them. Germline CDR1 MNHNY, CDR2 SVGAGI (reference sequence). The CDR3 coding sequence is TGTGCCAGCAGTCAAGGGGTGGCAGGGCGGCAGCCCCAGCATTTT. Amino acids: CASSQGVAGRQPQHF.

The chain employs TRBV6-1 and TRBJ1-2; D remains ambiguous. This CDR3 region has 14 residues. Per the germline V gene, CDR1 is MNHNS and CDR2 is SASEGT. The V end lost 2 bases, the J end lost 5 bases, and 12 bases lay between the germline ends. This CDR3 reads CASSEPDGFYGYTF. CDR3 DNA: TGTGCCAGCAGTGAACCGGACGGATTTTATGGCTACACCTTC.

V is TRBV27 and J is TRBJ2-5; D may be TRBD1 or TRBD2 (6 bases each). Germline lookup yields CDR1 MNHEY and CDR2 SMNVEV (reference sequence). The CDR3 loop spans 13 amino acids. The ends were cut back, 3 bases at V and 5 bases at J, with 10 bases in the middle. The CDR3 DNA follows: TGTGCCAGCAGTTTTGGAGGGGGGGAGACCCAGTACTTC. It codes for CASSFGGGETQYF.

This clone occurred a few times. The CDR3 DNA is TGTGCCAGCAGTGATGACAGCTATGGCTACACCTTC. This translates into CASSDDSYGYTF. The chain is built from TRBV2 and TRBJ1-2; a weak D match, TRBD1 (5 bases). CDR1 and CDR2 (germline): SNHLY, FYNNEI. Trimming pared 3 bases from V and 4 bases from J, leaving 6 bases between. This CDR3 is built from 12 residues. Complete variable domain (other parts from reference TRBV2 and TRBJ1-2): EPEVTQTPSHQVTQMGQEVILRCVPISNHLYFYWYRQILGQKVEFLVSFYNNEISEKSEIFDDQFSVERPDGSNFTLKIRSTKLEDSAMYFCASSDDSYGYTFGSGTRLTVV.

The chain combines TRBV7-2 with TRBJ2-1; maybe TRBD2 (5 bases). V was pared by 5 bases and J by 5 bases, with 13 bases between. The germline CDR1 and CDR2 sequences are SGHTA and FQGNSA. CDR3 length: 14 amino acids. The CDR3 nucleotides are TGTGCCAGCAGCCCAAGGTCTAGCAACAATGAGCAGTTCTTC. Translation gives CASSPRSSNNEQFF.

This chain uses TRBV10-3 with TRBJ2-3; unclear D gene. Germline CDR1 is ENHRY and CDR2 is SYGVKD. Between the trimmed V and J ends, which lost 5 bases and 2 bases, there was a span of 14 bases. The CDR3 runs 15 residues. Written as DNA, the CDR3 is TGTGCCATCAGTAAACAAGGACCGTTCACAGATACGCAGTATTTT. Protein product: CAISKQGPFTDTQYF.

The gene calls are TRBV6-6 and TRBJ2-1, with D uncertain. The CDR3 runs to 11 residues. The germline V gene has CDR1 MNHNY and CDR2 SVGAGI (reference sequence). Trimming cost V 10 bases and J 1 base, with 5 bases left between them. CDR3 loop: CATLSYNEQFF. In DNA, the CDR3 is TGTGCCACCCTTTCCTACAATGAGCAGTTCTTC.

V usage is TRBV7-9 and J usage is TRBJ1-1, with 8 bases lining up with TRBD1. V trimming: 4 bases; J trimming: 5 bases; junction bases outside the gene matches: 9. This CDR3 is built from 15 residues. Per the germline V gene, CDR1 is SEHNR and CDR2 is FQNEAQ (reference sequence). This CDR3 reads CASSSPDRVGTEAFF. For the CDR3, the DNA is TGTGCCAGCAGCTCCCCGGACAGGGTAGGAACTGAAGCTTTCTTT. The variable domain in full, completed from reference TRBV7-9 and TRBJ1-1, reads DTGVSQNPRHKITKRGQNVTFRCDPISEHNRLYWYRQTLGQGPEFLTYFQNEAQLEKSRLLSDRFSAERPKGSFSTLEIQRTEQGDSAMYLCASSSPDRVGTEAFFGQGTRLTVV.

This chain links TRBV30 with TRBJ2-2; no clear D. The V end was cut by 3 bases, the J end by 6 bases, with 5 bases between. Germline loops: CDR1 GTSNPN, CDR2 SVGIG (reference sequence). CDR3 length: 11 amino acids. This CDR3 reads CAWRPAGELFF. The CDR3 DNA sequence: TGTGCCTGGAGGCCCGCCGGGGAGCTGTTTTTT.

The V and J genes are TRBV19 and TRBJ2-7, with TRBD1 matching 9 bases. Per the germline V gene, CDR1 is LNHDA and CDR2 is SQIVND (reference sequence). The CDR3 covers 15 residues. The trim removed 4 bases at V and 4 bases at J, leaving 8 bases unmatched. Written as DNA, the CDR3 is TGTGCCAGTAGTACGACAGGGGGTAAAGGATACGAGCAGTACTTC. Its translation is CASSTTGGKGYEQYF.

The gene calls are TRBV10-3 and TRBJ1-1; TRBD1 matches at 7 bases. After removal of 6 bases from V and 0 bases from J, the junction contained 4 bases not matched to a gene. The CDR3 contains 14 residues. Germline V gene sequence: CDR1 ENHRY, CDR2 SYGVKD. CDR3 nucleotides: TGTGCCATCAGCTTGGACAGGATGAACACTGAAGCTTTCTTT. It specifies CAISLDRMNTEAFF.

This clone was detected a few times. This rearrangement joins TRBV4-2 to TRBJ2-7; the D is unclear. The V gene's germline CDR1 is LGHNA and CDR2 YNFKEQ. The ends were cut back, 0 bases at V and 3 bases at J, with 9 bases in the middle. The CDR3 is 14 residues long. CDR3 loop: CASSQDRSLYEQYF. CDR3 nucleotide sequence: TGTGCCAGCAGCCAAGACAGAAGTCTCTACGAGCAGTACTTC.

The chain joins TRBV5-1 to TRBJ2-7, with D hard to call. CDR1 SGHRS and CDR2 YFSETQ come from the germline V gene. CDR3 size: 13 residues. V lost 4 bases, J lost 3 bases, and 11 bases lay in between. The CDR3 loop reads CASSLGINYEQYF. The CDR3 nucleotides read TGCGCCAGCAGCCTAGGCATAAACTACGAGCAGTACTTC.

The chain joins TRBV27 to TRBJ2-7; D gene unclear. The germline V gene encodes CDR1 MNHEY and CDR2 SMNVEV (reference sequence). The V gene lost 6 bases and the J gene lost 7 bases, with 10 bases spanning the gap. This CDR3 spans 11 amino acids. The CDR3 DNA reads TGTGCCAGCAGCGGTTCGGGTGAGCAGTACTTC. Its translation: CASSGSGEQYF.

This clone was seen a few times. V gene TRBV4-1 combines with J gene TRBJ2-1; D call uncertain. Trimming removed 0 bases at V and 1 base at J, with 7 bases between. The CDR3 runs to 15 residues. Germline loops: CDR1 MGHRA, CDR2 YSYEKL. The CDR3: CASSQELISYNEQFF. Here the CDR3 DNA reads TGCGCCAGCAGCCAAGAACTGATTTCCTACAATGAGCAGTTCTTC.

The chain has TRBV9 and TRBJ2-3; 14 nucleotides match TRBD2. There are 18 residues in the CDR3. V shed 8 bases, J shed 2 bases, and the junction held 13 bases outside the gene matches. Germline CDR1 SGDLS, CDR2 YYNGEE. In nucleotides, the CDR3 is TGTGCCAGTTCACCCGGACTAGCGGGAGGACGGGCCACAGATACGCAGTATTTT. Its translation is CASSPGLAGGRATDTQYF.

This chain connects TRBV7-9 to TRBJ1-4; D gene unclear. The CDR3 length is 16 residues. Germline lookup yields CDR1 SEHNR and CDR2 FQNEAQ (reference sequence). V lost 4 bases to trimming and J lost 0 bases, with 12 bases between them. CDR3 amino acids: CASSWWTEATNEKLFF. CDR3 nucleotides: TGTGCCAGCAGCTGGTGGACGGAAGCAACTAATGAAAAACTGTTTTTT.

The rearrangement joins TRBV5-1 to TRBJ1-1; TRBD1 matches 10 bases. The CDR3 sequence is 17 residues long. V was clipped by 0 bases and J by 2 bases; unmatched bases: 7. Per germline, CDR1 SGHRS and CDR2 YFSETQ. In DNA, the CDR3 is TGCGCCAGCAGCTTGGGAGTGGGGGACAGGGGTAACACTGAAGCTTTCTTT. This sequence encodes CASSLGVGDRGNTEAFF.

The gene calls are TRBV28 and TRBJ2-3, with 9 bases that match TRBD1. The CDR3 runs 16 residues. Unmatched junction bases numbered 11, after V lost 6 bases and J lost 4 bases. Germline V gene sequence: CDR1 MDHEN, CDR2 SYDVKM. The CDR3, as DNA: TGTGCCAGCAGCTACCGGGACAGGGAATCGGCAGATACGCAGTATTTT. Protein product: CASSYRDRESADTQYF.

The V call is TRBV28, the J call TRBJ2-3; tentative D call: TRBD1 (8 bases). The CDR3 has 16 residues. Looked up from germline, CDR1 is MDHEN and CDR2 is SYDVKM. V lost 4 bases to trimming and J lost 5 bases, with 19 bases between them. In DNA form, the CDR3 reads TGTGCCAGCAGTTCCTGGACAGGGAGGGAAAGAGATACGCAGTATTTT. Its protein product is CASSSWTGRERDTQYF. The full variable domain, in which reference TRBV28 and TRBJ2-3 provide the parts outside the CDR3, is DVKVTQSSRYLVKRTGEKVFLECVQDMDHENMFWYRQDPGLGLRLIYFSYDVKMKEKGDIPEGYSVSREKKERFSLILESASTNQTSMYLCASSSWTGRERDTQYFGPGTRLTVL.

V is TRBV11-2 and J is TRBJ1-1; D may be TRBD1 (5 bases). The CDR3 has 14 amino acids. Germline lookup yields CDR1 SGHAT and CDR2 FQNNGV. The V gene lost 5 bases and the J gene lost 1 base, with 11 bases spanning the gap. CDR3 residues: CASSTGGGNTEAFF. The CDR3 DNA reads as TGTGCCAGCAGCACCGGGGGGGGGAACACTGAAGCTTTCTTT.